The present entry profiles one T cell receptor (beta chain) with its context. There is no known antigen for this receptor. Base-call qualities are not available, and no considerably larger clone is one nucleotide away. Counted from cysteine to phenylalanine, this CDR3 has 17 amino acids. The DNA shown is the 51-base CDR3, in frame from base 1. The sample is drawn from a study of blood T cell repertoires in COVID-19 (dated by TCRdb to about 2020). In terms of the full investigation: Samples from collaborators originated in the United States, Italy and Spain and spanned both the acute and convalescent phases of COVID-19. HLA class I and class II types, where available, came from metadata supplied by the sample provider rather than from assay-based typing. The repertoires were released in a freely available public database intended as a resource for research on the immune response to SARS-CoV-2. The samples were drawn from the first 160 participants of the ongoing ImmuneRACE study and from about 1,200 subjects provided by 6 global collaborators. Sample metadata almost always included a de-identified subject ID, COVID-19 status, age in years and sex. Subjects who had been exposed to COVID-19, were actively infected with it, or had recovered from it provided the deeply sampled blood TCRbeta repertoires that made up the dataset. The prospective study material was composed of cDNA or gDNA derived from T cells, B-cell-depleted T cells, or PBMCs.

Whole blood was collected in K2EDTA tubes by collaborating institutions according to the institutions' own protocols. For TCRbeta analysis, collaborators shipped samples as frozen whole blood, isolated PBMCs, or DNA extracted from either of those sample types. The immunoSEQ Assay, a bias-controlled multiplex PCR, was used to amplify TCRbeta CDR3 regions from genomic DNA. The source study handled its data this way. Within the assay, amplification of reference gene primers was used to estimate how many nucleated cells each sample contained. Sequence reads were collapsed and filtered to measure the absolute abundance of every unique TCRbeta CDR3 rearrangement. For each sample, productive Simpson clonality was calculated as the square root of Simpson's diversity index across productive rearrangements. Entries here come from immuneACCESS through TCRdb and include only in-frame sequences with V and J called. Some clones fail to appear in such tables; in the studies checked, an unresolved V gene covers under half of the shortfall, and the cause of the remainder is unknown. D and trimming were read from the DNA, whereas the V and J calls and clone size are those reported in that table. The sample data list around 54,000 clones, and around 90% of these were observed just once. Around 2.1% of the sample goes to the ten largest clones.

What the study reported, not specific to this receptor: How much clinical and demographic metadata was included differed by source and by participant, and the metadata was provided uncurated.

The V and J segments used are TRBV21-1 and TRBJ1-1; the D segment call TRBD1 is taken from the table without a DNA check. TRBV21-1 is designated a pseudogene. This clonotype originated in a human donor in a cohort sampled during active COVID-19. The specimen was peripheral blood. The encoded CDR3 is CASSKKIETGTPLGAFF. The bases are TGTGCCAGCAGCAAAAAAATAGAAACCGGGACACCCTTGGGAGCTTTCTTT.